A single sample gave rise to the 32 T cell receptor beta chains below, sequenced in a study of neurological immune-mediated disorders. Described time point: longitudinal time-point 2. One entry per CDR3 protein results from TCRdb running MiXCR on the 5' RACE reads. The sample carries tens of thousands of distinct CDR3 sequences, more than 7.5% recorded once. Sequences were obtained from PBMCs. These receptors all stem from a young man in good health.

This clonotype came up many times. The rearrangement uses TRBV5-1 and TRBJ2-1; the match to TRBD2 covers 8 bases. The CDR3 has 17 amino acids. J gave up 7 bases and V 3 bases, and 15 bases lay outside the gene matches. From germline, CDR1 is SGHRS and CDR2 YFSETQ. The CDR3 region is CASSSLMSGGLANEQFF. CDR3 DNA sequence: TGCGCCAGCAGCTCCTTAATGAGCGGGGGATTGGCGAATGAGCAGTTCTTC. Combining the CDR3 with reference TRBV5-1 and TRBJ2-1 gives the whole variable domain KAGVTQTPRYLIKTRGQQVTLSCSPISGHRSVSWYQQTPGQGLQFLFEYFSETQRNKGNFPGRFSGRQFSNSRSEMNVSTLELGDSALYLCASSSLMSGGLANEQFFGPGTRLTVL.

This clonotype was found many times. The V and J genes are TRBV30 and TRBJ2-3, with D uncertain. Trimming removed 4 bases from V and 0 bases from J, with 11 bases in between. CDR3 length: 14 amino acids. Germline V gene data show CDR1 as GTSNPN and CDR2 as SVGIG (reference sequence). CDR3: CAWKGFPSTDTQYF. CDR3 in DNA: TGTGCCTGGAAGGGATTTCCTAGCACAGATACGCAGTATTTT.

This clonotype was recorded at least ten times. V gene TRBV5-1 combines with J gene TRBJ1-2, with 8 positions matching TRBD1. Germline assignment: CDR1 SGHRS and CDR2 YFSETQ. V lost 0 bases to trimming and J lost 4 bases; unmatched junction nucleotides: 2. The CDR3 loop spans 14 amino acids. CDR3 bases: TGCGCCAGCAGCTTGGAAGGACAGGGCTATGGCTACACCTTC. The encoded protein is CASSLEGQGYGYTF.

The table lists this clonotype with many counts. The V gene is TRBV6-4, the J gene TRBJ2-2; 9 nucleotides line up with TRBD1. V lost 0 bases, J lost 4 bases, and 0 bases stayed unmatched. This CDR3 contains 15 residues. Germline V gives CDR1 MRHNA, CDR2 SNTAGT. The CDR3 is CASSDSTGGTGELFF. CDR3 coding DNA: TGTGCCAGCAGTGACTCGACAGGGGGCACCGGGGAGCTGTTTTTT.

This clonotype occurred many times. The chain joins TRBV20-1 to TRBJ2-3; weak D call: TRBD2 (5 bases). V shed 2 bases and J shed 4 bases, with 16 bases lying between them. Germline CDR1 DFQATT, CDR2 SNEGSKA (reference sequence). The CDR3 runs 15 residues. The CDR3 spells CSARMSAEVADTQYF. The CDR3 DNA follows: TGCAGTGCTAGAATGAGCGCGGAGGTTGCAGATACGCAGTATTTT.

V is TRBV4-2 and J is TRBJ2-5, with TRBD1 matching 8 bases. CDR1 and CDR2 from the germline V gene are LGHNA and YNFKEQ. Trimming cost V 3 bases and J 5 bases; bases outside gene matches: 8. The CDR3 contains 15 residues. For the CDR3, the DNA is TGTGCCAGCAGCCATAGTGGGACAGGAGACGAGACCCAGTACTTC. Translation gives CASSHSGTGDETQYF.

This clonotype was observed at least ten times. The CDR3 DNA follows: TGTGCCAGCAGCTTAGGGGGGGGCAGGGGGCTCCAAGAGACCCAGTACTTC. This gives the protein CASSLGGGRGLQETQYF. This chain joins TRBV7-8 and TRBJ2-5; the D gene is possibly TRBD1 (8 bases). Trimming cost V 1 base and J 1 base, with 16 bases left between them. Germline V gene data show CDR1 as SGHVS and CDR2 as FQNEAQ. CDR3 length: 17 amino acids. Drawing the rest from reference TRBV7-8 and TRBJ2-5, the complete variable domain is GAGVSQSPRYKVAKRGQDVALRCDPISGHVSLFWYQQALGQGPEFLTYFQNEAQLDKSGLPSDRFFAERPEGSVSTLKIQRTQQEDSAVYLCASSLGGGRGLQETQYFGPGTRLLVL.

CDR3 bases: TGCGCCAGCAGCCCCTCGCCGGGGAAGACTGAAGCTTTCTTT. Encoded protein: CASSPSPGKTEAFF. The rearrangement uses TRBV5-1 and TRBJ1-1; D is unclear. The CDR3 is made up of 14 amino acids. The V end lost 4 bases, the J end lost 5 bases, and 15 bases lay between the germline ends. Germline assignment: CDR1 SGHRS and CDR2 YFSETQ.

This clonotype was detected many times. V and J are TRBV5-1 and TRBJ2-5; D possibly corresponds to TRBD2 (6 bases). From germline, CDR1 is SGHRS and CDR2 YFSETQ. Trimming shortened V by 4 bases and J by 1 base, and 11 bases separated the two germline ends. This CDR3 has 14 residues. The CDR3 loop reads CASSPLAPQETQYF. The CDR3, as DNA: TGCGCCAGCAGCCCTCTAGCGCCCCAAGAGACCCAGTACTTC.

The table lists this clonotype with many counts. The V call is TRBV11-1, the J call TRBJ2-7; possibly TRBD2 for D (6 bases). Trimming removed 3 bases at V and 3 bases at J, with 12 bases between. The CDR3 is made up of 14 amino acids. Germline V lookup: CDR1 SGHAT, CDR2 FQDESV (reference sequence). The CDR3 sequence is CASSFRGGHYEQYF. The DNA of the CDR3 is TGTGCCAGCAGCTTCCGCGGAGGGCACTACGAGCAGTACTTC.

This clonotype appeared many times. The chain employs TRBV27 and TRBJ2-3; 8 bases are a match to TRBD2. CDR1 and CDR2 from the germline V gene are MNHEY and SMNVEV (reference sequence). CDR3 length equals 15 residues. Unmatched junction bases numbered 8, after V lost 7 bases and J lost 2 bases. The DNA of the CDR3 is TGTGCCAGCAACCCGGGAGGGCATAACACAGATACGCAGTATTTT. Protein product: CASNPGGHNTDTQYF.

At least ten counts were recorded for this clonotype. One end of the junction is discordant with germline, which a read error may explain. This rearrangement joins TRBV6-1 to TRBJ1-2; a possible D gene is TRBD1 (5 bases). The CDR3 length is 11 residues. Per germline, CDR1 MNHNS and CDR2 SASEGT. The CDR3: CASSEVWGPDF. For the CDR3, the DNA is TGTGCCAGCAGTGAAGTGTGGGGCCCAGACTTC.

This clonotype was recorded many times. V gene TRBV5-6 combines with J gene TRBJ2-5, with D unresolved. CDR3 length: 15 residues. Trimming left V 0 bases short and J 2 bases short, with 11 bases between. Germline CDR1 SGHDT, CDR2 YYEEEE. The CDR3 DNA follows: TGTGCCAGCAGCTTGGTTTCGTCTAGACAAGAGACCCAGTACTTC. Residues: CASSLVSSRQETQYF.

In its sample, this clonotype was seen many times. The rearrangement links TRBV9 to TRBJ2-5; 8 positions agree with TRBD2. With 7 bases clipped from V and 5 bases from J, the junction kept 10 bases outside the gene matches. The CDR3 has 14 residues. Germline-derived CDR1 and CDR2 are SGDLS and YYNGEE. CDR3 in amino acids: CASSTGGAGETQYF. CDR3 coding DNA: TGTGCCAGCTCCACCGGGGGGGCTGGGGAGACCCAGTACTTC.

This clonotype appeared a few times. DNA of the CDR3: TGCAGTGCTAGAGACCCCAGCGGGGGAAGAAGCTCCTACAATGAGCAGTTCTTC. Its translation is CSARDPSGGRSSYNEQFF. V usage is TRBV20-1 and J usage is TRBJ2-1, with 8 bases that match TRBD2. Germline V lookup: CDR1 DFQATT, CDR2 SNEGSKA (reference sequence). This CDR3 spans 18 amino acids. The V and J ends lost 0 bases and 0 bases, in that order; junction bases with no gene match: 10.

This clonotype has ten or more counts. The V gene is TRBV29-1, the J gene TRBJ2-5; 10 bases map to TRBD2. CDR1 and CDR2 (germline): SQVTM, ANQGSEA. Germline trimming cut 6 bases from V and 2 bases from J; bases unmatched to any gene: 9. The CDR3 covers 15 residues. CDR3 amino acids: CSVIQGLAEQETQYF. DNA for the CDR3: TGCAGCGTAATTCAAGGACTAGCGGAACAAGAGACCCAGTACTTC. Drawing the rest from reference TRBV29-1 and TRBJ2-5, the complete variable domain is SAVISQKPSRDICQRGTSLTIQCQVDSQVTMMFWYRQQPGQSLTLIATANQGSEATYESGFVIDKFPISRPNLTFSTLTVSNMSPEDSSIYLCSVIQGLAEQETQYFGPGTRLLVL.

Only a few counts were recorded for this clonotype. The gene calls are TRBV9 and TRBJ2-1, with D possibly being TRBD2 (5 bases). The CDR3 loop spans 15 amino acids. CDR1 SGDLS and CDR2 YYNGEE come from the germline V gene. V gave up 3 bases and J gave up 5 bases, with 15 bases separating them. Here the CDR3 DNA reads TGTGCCAGCAGCGCGGACGGGATGGTCAACAATGAGCAGTTCTTC. As protein: CASSADGMVNNEQFF.

As to this clonotype: A clone one base away is much larger, so this may be a read error. The chain is built from TRBV6-2 or TRBV6-3 and TRBJ1-1; 7 bases are shared with TRBD1. CDR3 size: 12 residues. Germline V gene lookup returns CDR1 MNHEY and CDR2 SVGEGT. The V gene end was trimmed by 7 bases and the J gene end by 7 bases; junction bases not matched to a gene: 6. CDR3 protein: CASTDRDSEAFF. In DNA form, the CDR3 reads TGTGCCAGCACCGACCGGGACAGTGAAGCTTTCTTT.

There are many counts of this clonotype. The rearrangement joins TRBV5-6 to TRBJ2-1; possibly TRBD1 for D (7 bases). The CDR3 has 16 amino acids. Deletions cut 1 base from V and 6 bases from J, with 17 bases between. Germline V gene data show CDR1 as SGHDT and CDR2 as YYEEEE. The CDR3 DNA reads as TGTGCCAGCAGCTTGAAAGGTCAGGGGGGTATCAATGAGCAGTTCTTC. This encodes CASSLKGQGGINEQFF.

This clonotype was found many times. The chain links TRBV5-1 to TRBJ2-7; D is possibly TRBD2 (5 bases). Germline V CDR1 and CDR2: SGHRS, YFSETQ. Deletions cut 3 bases from V and 6 bases from J, with 19 bases between. The CDR3 length is 15 residues. The CDR3 DNA reads TGCGCCAGCAGCTCCCCGGGGTGGGCCCCGCTCGAGCAGTACTTC. Translating gives CASSSPGWAPLEQYF.

V gene TRBV20-1 combines with J gene TRBJ2-3; 8 bases are shared with TRBD1. CDR3 size: 17 residues. Germline lookup yields CDR1 DFQATT and CDR2 SNEGSKA (reference sequence). Trimming removed 3 bases from V and 4 bases from J; junction bases left unmatched: 15. CDR3 in DNA: TGCAGTGCTAGTAAGGCAGGGGGCGTACTAGGGCCAGATACGCAGTATTTT. It is translated as CSASKAGGVLGPDTQYF.

This clonotype was observed at least ten times. V and J are TRBV7-9 and TRBJ2-1, with a possible D match to TRBD1 (6 bases). The V and J ends lost 5 bases and 1 base respectively, with 12 bases between them. The CDR3 is 15 residues long. CDR1 is SEHNR and CDR2 is FQNEAQ in the germline V gene (reference sequence). CDR3 DNA: TGTGCCAGCAGCCACAGGACAGTGTCCTACAATGAGCAGTTCTTC. Protein sequence: CASSHRTVSYNEQFF. Complete variable domain (other parts from reference TRBV7-9 and TRBJ2-1): DTGVSQNPRHKITKRGQNVTFRCDPISEHNRLYWYRQTLGQGPEFLTYFQNEAQLEKSRLLSDRFSAERPKGSFSTLEIQRTEQGDSAMYLCASSHRTVSYNEQFFGPGTRLTVL.

This clonotype has at least ten counts. The CDR3 DNA is TGTGCCAGCAGAGACATTAGCGGGAGCTCCTACGAGCAGTACTTC. Protein sequence: CASRDISGSSYEQYF. This chain connects TRBV2 to TRBJ2-7; TRBD2 aligns across 9 bases. CDR1 SNHLY and CDR2 FYNNEI come from the germline V gene. This CDR3 has 15 residues. With V trimmed by 6 bases and J by 0 bases, 6 bases remained unmatched. Full variable domain (missing parts from reference TRBV2 and TRBJ2-7): EPEVTQTPSHQVTQMGQEVILRCVPISNHLYFYWYRQILGQKVEFLVSFYNNEISEKSEIFDDQFSVERPDGSNFTLKIRSTKLEDSAMYFCASRDISGSSYEQYFGPGTRLTVT.

This clonotype was picked up many times. The chain is built from TRBV6-1 and TRBJ2-1, with 9 bases matching TRBD2. The trim removed 5 bases at V and 5 bases at J, leaving 16 bases unmatched. The CDR3 consists of 18 residues. The V gene's germline CDR1 is MNHNS and CDR2 SASEGT. In DNA, the CDR3 is TGTGCCAGCAGTAAGGGTAGCGGGAGCAGGAGGGTGAACAATGAGCAGTTCTTC. This sequence encodes CASSKGSGSRRVNNEQFF.

Ten or more counts support this clonotype. The chain is built from TRBV2 and TRBJ2-7; D remains ambiguous. Germline V CDR1 and CDR2: SNHLY, FYNNEI. This CDR3 comprises 13 residues. With 4 bases removed from V and 3 bases from J, the gap between germline ends came to 10 bases. The CDR3 nucleotides read TGTGCCAGCAGTGTTGGGTACTACTACGAGCAGTACTTC. This translates into CASSVGYYYEQYF.

This clonotype was seen repeatedly, ten times or more. CDR3 region: CASERLGGSDNEQFF. CDR3 bases: TGTGCCAGCGAACGACTAGGGGGGAGTGATAATGAGCAGTTCTTC. The chain combines TRBV7-9 with TRBJ2-1; D might be TRBD1 or TRBD2, each matching 6 bases. Trimming removed 8 bases from V and 7 bases from J, with 21 bases in between. The CDR3 runs 15 residues. CDR1 and CDR2 (germline): SEHNR, FQNEAQ (reference sequence).

This clonotype was detected many times. This chain links TRBV5-6 with TRBJ2-4; D may correspond to TRBD1 or TRBD2 (6 bases each). The germline V and J ends were trimmed by 4 bases and 7 bases, with 15 bases remaining between them. Germline assignment: CDR1 SGHDT and CDR2 YYEEEE. The length of the CDR3 is 14 residues. CDR3 residues: CASSPRGGRNIQYF. CDR3 in DNA: TGTGCCAGCAGCCCGAGAGGGGGGAGGAACATTCAGTACTTC.

In DNA, the CDR3 is TGTGCCACCAGCAGGGGACAGGGACAAGAGACCCAGTACTTC. It codes for CATSRGQGQETQYF. V gene TRBV15 combines with J gene TRBJ2-5; TRBD1 matches at 9 bases. Germline V gene sequence: CDR1 LNHNV, CDR2 YYDKDF (reference sequence). This CDR3 is built from 14 residues. V shed 3 bases and J 2 bases; nucleotides not matched to a gene: 1.

This clonotype has at least ten counts. The V and J genes are TRBV18 and TRBJ2-2, with D possibly being TRBD2 (5 bases). This CDR3 has 15 residues. The germline V and J ends were trimmed by 6 bases and 4 bases, with 15 bases remaining between them. CDR1 and CDR2 from the germline V gene are KGHSH and LQKENI. The CDR3 is CASSHSVGITGELFF. DNA of the CDR3: TGTGCCAGCTCGCACTCCGTCGGGATCACCGGGGAGCTGTTTTTT.

This clonotype was observed many times. The chain links TRBV7-9 to TRBJ2-2; TRBD2 might be the D (6 bases). CDR3 size: 14 residues. V was pared by 5 bases and J by 6 bases, with 13 bases between. The germline V gene has CDR1 SEHNR and CDR2 FQNEAQ (reference sequence). The CDR3 region has the DNA TGTGCCAGCAGCCCGACGGCGGGGTCCGGGGAGCTGTTTTTT. Protein: CASSPTAGSGELFF.

This clonotype was recorded at least ten times. J is TRBJ2-3 and V is TRBV7-3; 10 bases map to TRBD1. Trimming cost V 5 bases and J 1 base; bases outside gene matches: 6. Germline V gene lookup returns CDR1 SGHTA and CDR2 FQGTGA. The CDR3 has 16 amino acids. DNA of the CDR3: TGTGCCAGCAGCCAGGTCGGGACAGGGGGCACAGATACGCAGTATTTT. Translating it yields CASSQVGTGGTDTQYF.

This clonotype was observed many times. This chain joins TRBV28 and TRBJ2-7, with 8 bases matching TRBD2. Per germline, CDR1 MDHEN and CDR2 SYDVKM. The CDR3 has 17 residues. Trimming removed 5 bases from V and 2 bases from J; junction bases left unmatched: 14. This CDR3 reads CASSPGLAALVPYEQYF. In DNA, the CDR3 is TGTGCCAGCAGTCCTGGACTAGCAGCACTAGTACCCTACGAGCAGTACTTC.